These 29 T cell receptor beta chains were sequenced from one sample in a study of blood T cell repertoires in COVID-19. Generated by immunoSEQ multiplex PCR, the TCRdb table keeps only in-frame clones and is missing some. The sample holds 150,000 to 200,000 clones; roughly nine tenths are singletons and the top ten take about 6.5%. Sequencing used PBMCs or T cells enriched from blood (not recorded which). The receptor set was obtained from a woman in her 50s who had recovered from COVID-19.

This clone was observed a single time. This sample includes further DNA sequences coding for the same CDR3. In DNA, the CDR3 is TGTGCCAGCAGGCCCCCGGGGGATAATCAGCCCCAGCATTTT. Protein sequence: CASRPPGDNQPQHF. This chain uses TRBV28 with TRBJ1-5; a possible D gene is TRBD1 (5 bases). Trimming cost V 6 bases and J 4 bases, with 13 bases left between them. This CDR3 has 14 residues. Germline loops: CDR1 MDHEN, CDR2 SYDVKM. The variable domain in full, completed from reference TRBV28 and TRBJ1-5, reads DVKVTQSSRYLVKRTGEKVFLECVQDMDHENMFWYRQDPGLGLRLIYFSYDVKMKEKGDIPEGYSVSREKKERFSLILESASTNQTSMYLCASRPPGDNQPQHFGDGTRLSIL.

This clone was seen just once. The genes are TRBV18 and TRBJ2-7; 8 nucleotides agree with TRBD2. The V segment lost 6 bases and the J segment 3 bases; nucleotides outside the gene matches: 10. Germline-derived CDR1 and CDR2 are KGHSH and LQKENI. The CDR3 sequence is 15 residues long. The CDR3 DNA sequence: TGTGCCAGCTCCCGGGAGGCTAGCGGGCACTACGAGCAGTACTTC. It encodes CASSREASGHYEQYF. The full variable domain, with the rest looked up from reference TRBV18 and TRBJ2-7, is NAGVMQNPRHLVRRRGQEARLRCSPMKGHSHVYWYRQLPEEGLKFMVYLQKENIIDESGMPKERFSAEFPKEGPSILRIQQVVRGDSAAYFCASSREASGHYEQYFGPGTRLTVT.

The chain carries TRBV6-2 or TRBV6-3 and TRBJ1-2, with D perhaps TRBD1 (5 bases). Germline V gives CDR1 MNHEY, CDR2 SVGEGT. Trimming shortened V by 2 bases and J by 8 bases, and 9 bases separated the two germline ends. This CDR3 spans 12 amino acids. The CDR3 protein is CASSYAGRGYTF. The CDR3 DNA is TGTGCCAGCAGTTACGCAGGGCGAGGCTACACCTTC.

The rearrangement uses TRBV7-4 and TRBJ1-5, with D tentatively TRBD1 (5 bases). CDR1 and CDR2 from the germline V gene are SGHVT and SQSDAQ. The CDR3 is 15 amino acids. Trimming removed 4 bases at V and 0 bases at J, with 10 bases between. The CDR3 spells CASSSTGYSNQPQHF. The CDR3, as DNA: TGTGCCAGCAGCTCCACAGGTTATAGCAATCAGCCCCAGCATTTT.

The chain has TRBV7-3 and TRBJ1-1; weak D call: TRBD1 (5 bases). V lost 0 bases and J 0 bases, leaving 8 bases between the germline ends. CDR1 is SGHTA and CDR2 is FQGTGA in the germline V gene. This CDR3 has 15 residues. The CDR3 DNA is TGTGCCAGCAGCTTAACGCGGGGGGTGAACACTGAAGCTTTCTTT. It codes for CASSLTRGVNTEAFF.

This clone appeared once. The chain joins TRBV6-1 to TRBJ2-7, with D uncertain. The CDR3 loop spans 14 amino acids. The germline CDR1 and CDR2 sequences are MNHNS and SASEGT. Deletions cut 2 bases from V and 6 bases from J, with 14 bases between. The CDR3 sequence: CASSEWSLGGEQYF. CDR3 in DNA: TGTGCCAGCAGTGAATGGTCCTTAGGCGGCGAGCAGTACTTC.

The chain couples TRBV24-1 to TRBJ2-1; 9 nucleotides match TRBD2. The CDR3 extends over 16 amino acids. Unmatched junction bases numbered 10, after V lost 5 bases and J lost 6 bases. Germline CDR1 and CDR2: KGHDR and SFDVKD. CDR3 DNA sequence: TGTGCCACCAGTGGGGCGGGAGGGCTCAAGGGCAATGAGCAGTTCTTC. It specifies CATSGAGGLKGNEQFF.

V gene TRBV19 combines with J gene TRBJ2-1, with TRBD2 matching over 7 bases. Germline V gene sequence: CDR1 LNHDA, CDR2 SQIVND (reference sequence). CDR3 length: 14 amino acids. J was trimmed by 6 bases and V by 6 bases; bases with no gene match: 8. Here the CDR3 DNA reads TGTGCCAGTAGGCGCACGCGGGAGAGCAATGAGCAGTTCTTC. Translated, it gives CASRRTRESNEQFF.

In regard to this clone: The same CDR3 can be traced to other DNA sequences in this sample. The gene calls are TRBV29-1 and TRBJ2-1, with 12 nucleotides matching TRBD2. The V segment lost 3 bases and the J segment 1 base; nucleotides outside the gene matches: 1. Germline lookup yields CDR1 SQVTM and CDR2 ANQGSEA. This CDR3 is 15 amino acids long. The CDR3 DNA reads as TGCAGCGTTGAGGGACTAGCGGGTTCCTACAATGAGCAGTTCTTC. Encoded protein: CSVEGLAGSYNEQFF.

The genes are TRBV7-2 and TRBJ2-1, with a weak D call TRBD1 (6 bases). V lost 3 bases and J lost 3, with 24 bases in between. The V gene's germline CDR1 is SGHTA and CDR2 FQGNSA. The CDR3 contains 19 residues. CDR3 amino acids: CASSFYGRPGAGYYNEQFF. The CDR3 nucleotides are TGTGCCAGCAGCTTTTATGGAAGGCCAGGGGCAGGGTACTACAATGAGCAGTTCTTC.

This rearrangement joins TRBV27 to TRBJ1-5; maybe TRBD1 (5 bases). V dropped 7 bases and J dropped 1 base, with 14 bases sitting between them. The CDR3 is 15 residues long. The germline gives CDR1 MNHEY, CDR2 SMNVEV (reference sequence). The CDR3 spells CASKLGGESNQPQHF. The CDR3 region has the DNA TGTGCCAGCAAGTTGGGAGGGGAGAGCAATCAGCCCCAGCATTTT.

This chain joins TRBV19 and TRBJ1-4; the match to TRBD1 covers 7 bases. V lost 6 bases and J lost 8; bases outside the gene matches: 12. CDR3 length: 15 residues. Germline lookup yields CDR1 LNHDA and CDR2 SQIVND (reference sequence). The CDR3 is CASRGLQGVTEKLFF. As DNA, the CDR3 is TGTGCCAGTAGGGGACTTCAGGGGGTGACGGAAAAACTGTTTTTT.

This chain joins TRBV6-5 and TRBJ1-2; 9 bases agree with TRBD1. The germline V gene has CDR1 MNHEY and CDR2 SVGAGI. This CDR3 is built from 15 residues. The J segment lost 8 bases and the V segment lost 2 bases, leaving 9 bases of the junction unmatched. CDR3 sequence reads: CASSYDVTGGLGYTF. For the CDR3, the DNA is TGTGCCAGCAGTTACGACGTTACAGGGGGCCTCGGCTACACCTTC.

The table lists this clone with a few counts. The gene calls are TRBV25-1 and TRBJ2-7; TRBD2 matches at 11 bases. The germline V gene has CDR1 MGHDK and CDR2 SYGVNS. The CDR3 contains 16 residues. Trimming at V came to 4 bases and at J to 3 bases, leaving 8 bases not matched to a gene. CDR3 DNA sequence: TGTGCCAGCAGTGTCATACTAGCGGGAGCACTCTACGAGCAGTACTTC. It translates to CASSVILAGALYEQYF.

This clone came up a few times. V usage is TRBV29-1 and J usage is TRBJ1-1, with D unresolved. V shed 7 bases and J shed 1 base, with 13 bases lying between them. The V gene's germline CDR1 is SQVTM and CDR2 ANQGSEA. The CDR3 has 13 residues. CDR3 amino acids: CSGRDPRNTEAFF. The CDR3 coding sequence is TGCAGCGGCCGGGATCCCCGGAACACTGAAGCTTTCTTT.

The V gene is TRBV19, the J gene TRBJ2-7, with 9 nucleotides matching TRBD2. CDR1 and CDR2 (germline): LNHDA, SQIVND (reference sequence). V dropped 2 bases and J dropped 4; count of bases not matched to a gene: 3. The CDR3 sequence is 14 residues long. In nucleotides, the CDR3 is TGTGCCAGTAGTATAAATAGCGGGAGATACGAGCAGTACTTC. Its protein is CASSINSGRYEQYF. The full variable domain, in which reference TRBV19 and TRBJ2-7 provide the parts outside the CDR3, is DGGITQSPKYLFRKEGQNVTLSCEQNLNHDAMYWYRQDPGQGLRLIYYSQIVNDFQKGDIAEGYSVSREKKESFPLTVTSAQKNPTAFYLCASSINSGRYEQYFGPGTRLTVT.

The chain is built from TRBV18 and TRBJ2-1; tentative D call: TRBD2 (7 bases). The CDR3 runs 15 residues. Germline CDR1 and CDR2: KGHSH and LQKENI. V was clipped by 3 bases and J by 5 bases, with 14 bases between them. As DNA, the CDR3 is TGTGCCAGCTCACCCTTTGGGGGGGCTGACAATGAGCAGTTCTTC. Its protein product is CASSPFGGADNEQFF.

V gene TRBV7-2 combines with J gene TRBJ1-1; TRBD1 is a possible D gene (6 bases). The V end was cut by 2 bases, the J end by 8 bases, with 12 bases between. There are 13 residues in the CDR3. Germline values: CDR1 SGHTA, CDR2 FQGNSA. The CDR3 sequence is CASSLRGGREAFF. Here the CDR3 DNA reads TGTGCCAGCAGCTTAAGGGGGGGCAGGGAAGCTTTCTTT.

This chain connects TRBV3-1 (or the pseudogene TRBV3-2) to TRBJ2-1; 11 bases fit TRBD2. V lost 5 bases and J lost 4; bases outside the gene matches: 7. CDR1 is LGHDT, CDR2 YNNKEL, per germline (reference sequence). The CDR3 has 16 amino acids. The DNA for the CDR3 is TGTGCCAGCAGCAATACCGGGACTAGCGGATACAATGAGCAGTTCTTC. Translation gives CASSNTGTSGYNEQFF.

CDR3 region: CASSLASIDTQYF. DNA for the CDR3: TGTGCCAGCAGTTTAGCGTCAATAGATACGCAGTATTTT. The chain couples TRBV12-3 or TRBV12-4 to TRBJ2-3; D is unclear. This CDR3 spans 13 amino acids. The ends were cut back, 0 bases at V and 5 bases at J, with 6 bases in the middle.

The chain is built from TRBV6-5 and TRBJ2-1; the D gene is possibly TRBD1 (5 bases). Trimming removed 7 bases from V and 2 bases from J, with 15 bases in between. Looked up from germline, CDR1 is MNHEY and CDR2 is SVGAGI. This CDR3 contains 15 residues. Here the CDR3 reads CASILGVRAYNEQFF. The CDR3 DNA reads as TGTGCCAGCATTTTAGGGGTCAGGGCCTACAATGAGCAGTTCTTC.

V and J are TRBV6-5 and TRBJ2-6; D is ambiguous. The CDR3 has 13 residues. Trimming removed 7 bases from V and 2 bases from J, with 6 bases in between. Germline CDR1 MNHEY, CDR2 SVGAGI. CDR3 in amino acids: CASKTAGANVLTF. The CDR3 nucleotides are TGTGCCAGCAAAACTGCTGGGGCCAACGTCCTGACTTTC.

The chain couples TRBV7-8 to TRBJ2-4; 7 nucleotides line up with TRBD1. CDR1 and CDR2 (germline): SGHVS, FQNEAQ. The CDR3 spans 18 residues. The junction had 11 bases not matched to a gene; V was cut back by 3 bases and J by 0 bases. CDR3 sequence (DNA): TGTGCCAGCAGCTTGGGGTGGGACAGCACTCTAGCCAAAAACATTCAGTACTTC. Protein sequence: CASSLGWDSTLAKNIQYF.

V is TRBV7-9 and J is TRBJ1-1; D gene unclear. This CDR3 comprises 13 residues. With 2 bases removed from V and 3 bases from J, the gap between germline ends came to 7 bases. In germline, CDR1 is SEHNR, CDR2 FQNEAQ (reference sequence). CDR3 loop: CASSLHEDTEAFF. The CDR3, as DNA: TGTGCCAGCAGCTTACATGAGGACACTGAAGCTTTCTTT.

This chain uses TRBV7-2 with TRBJ2-1, with TRBD2 matching over 7 bases. The CDR3 sequence is 13 residues long. The V segment lost 6 bases and the J segment 4 bases; nucleotides outside the gene matches: 3. The V gene's germline CDR1 is SGHTA and CDR2 FQGNSA. The DNA of the CDR3 is TGTGCCAGCAGGATGGGAGGGTACAATGAGCAGTTCTTC. Residues: CASRMGGYNEQFF.

The chain joins TRBV3-1 (or the pseudogene TRBV3-2) to TRBJ2-1; D is unresolved. This CDR3 has 16 amino acids. CDR1 is LGHDT and CDR2 is YNNKEL in the germline V gene (reference sequence). Trimming left V 0 bases short and J 2 bases short, with 11 bases between. DNA of the CDR3: TGTGCCAGCAGCCAAGACTTCACAGACCCCTACAATGAGCAGTTCTTC. This encodes CASSQDFTDPYNEQFF.

The J gene is TRBJ1-3, the V gene TRBV2; no clear D gene. CDR3 size: 12 residues. CDR1 and CDR2 from the germline V gene are SNHLY and FYNNEI. The V end lost 5 bases, the J end lost 3 bases, and 5 bases lay between the germline ends. The chain's CDR3 is CASSPNGNTIYF. The CDR3 region has the DNA TGTGCCAGCAGTCCCAATGGAAACACCATATATTTT.

This clone showed up just once. The chain couples TRBV5-1 to TRBJ2-3; 13 bases are a match to TRBD2. CDR1 is SGHRS and CDR2 is YFSETQ in the germline V gene. This CDR3 is 17 amino acids long. Trimming removed 0 bases from V and 10 bases from J; junction bases left unmatched: 11. CDR3 coding DNA: TGCGCCAGCAGCTTGGAAAGGAGGACTAGCGGGAGTTCGTCGCAGTATTTT. It is translated as CASSLERRTSGSSSQYF.

The rearrangement uses TRBV7-8 and TRBJ2-2, with a weak D call TRBD2 (6 bases). With 1 base removed from V and 0 bases from J, the gap between germline ends came to 12 bases. This CDR3 is 17 amino acids long. CDR1 and CDR2 (germline): SGHVS, FQNEAQ. The CDR3 bases are TGTGCCAGCAGCTTAGTAGGTTGGGGGGCGAACACCGGGGAGCTGTTTTTT. This gives the protein CASSLVGWGANTGELFF.